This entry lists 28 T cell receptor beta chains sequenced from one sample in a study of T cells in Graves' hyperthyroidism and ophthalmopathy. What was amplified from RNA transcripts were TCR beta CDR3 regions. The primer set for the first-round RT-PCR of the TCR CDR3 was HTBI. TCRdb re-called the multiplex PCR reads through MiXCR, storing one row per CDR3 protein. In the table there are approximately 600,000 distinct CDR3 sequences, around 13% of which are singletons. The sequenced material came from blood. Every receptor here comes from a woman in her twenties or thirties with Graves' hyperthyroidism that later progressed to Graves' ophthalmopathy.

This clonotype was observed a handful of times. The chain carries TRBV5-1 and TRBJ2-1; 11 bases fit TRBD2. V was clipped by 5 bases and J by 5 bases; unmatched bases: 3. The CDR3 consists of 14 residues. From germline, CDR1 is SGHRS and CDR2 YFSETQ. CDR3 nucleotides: TGCGCCAGCAGACTAGCGGGAGAGGACAATGAGCAGTTCTTC. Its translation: CASRLAGEDNEQFF.

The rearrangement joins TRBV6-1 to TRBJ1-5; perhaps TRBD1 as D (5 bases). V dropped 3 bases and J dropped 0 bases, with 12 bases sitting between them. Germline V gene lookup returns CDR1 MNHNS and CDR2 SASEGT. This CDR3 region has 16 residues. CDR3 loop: CASSDMGDDSNQPQHF. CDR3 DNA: TGTGCCAGCAGTGATATGGGGGACGATAGCAATCAGCCCCAGCATTTT.

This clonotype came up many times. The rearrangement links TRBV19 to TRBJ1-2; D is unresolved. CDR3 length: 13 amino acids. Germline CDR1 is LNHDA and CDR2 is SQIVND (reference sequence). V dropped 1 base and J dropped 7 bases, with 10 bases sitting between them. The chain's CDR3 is CASSIATVGGYTF. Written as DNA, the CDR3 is TGTGCCAGTAGTATAGCTACAGTTGGTGGCTACACCTTC.

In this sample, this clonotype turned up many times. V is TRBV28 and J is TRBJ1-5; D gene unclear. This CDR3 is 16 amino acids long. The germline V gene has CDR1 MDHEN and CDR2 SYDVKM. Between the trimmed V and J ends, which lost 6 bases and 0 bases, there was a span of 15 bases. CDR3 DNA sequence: TGTGCCAGCAGGGCCCGAAACTGGTATAGCAATCAGCCCCAGCATTTT. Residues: CASRARNWYSNQPQHF.

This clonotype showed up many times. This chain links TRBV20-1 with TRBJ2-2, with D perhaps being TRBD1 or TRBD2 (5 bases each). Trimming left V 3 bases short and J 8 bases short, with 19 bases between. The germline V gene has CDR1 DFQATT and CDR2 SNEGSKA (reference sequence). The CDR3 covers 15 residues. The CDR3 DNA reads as TGCAGTGCTAGGGAGGACACCCCAGCGAAAGGGGAGCTGTTTTTT. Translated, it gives CSAREDTPAKGELFF.

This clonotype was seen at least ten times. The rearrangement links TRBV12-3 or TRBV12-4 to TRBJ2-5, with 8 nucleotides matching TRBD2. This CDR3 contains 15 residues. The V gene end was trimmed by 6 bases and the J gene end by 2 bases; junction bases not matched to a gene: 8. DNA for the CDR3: TGTGCCAGCAGGCCTGGACTAGCAGTACAAGAGACCCAGTACTTC. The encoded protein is CASRPGLAVQETQYF.

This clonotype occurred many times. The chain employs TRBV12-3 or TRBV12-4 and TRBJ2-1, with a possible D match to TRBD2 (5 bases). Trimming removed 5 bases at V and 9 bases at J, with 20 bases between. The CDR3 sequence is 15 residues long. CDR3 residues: CASSHEGLPFGEQFF. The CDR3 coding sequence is TGTGCCAGCAGTCATGAGGGTTTGCCGTTCGGTGAGCAGTTCTTC.

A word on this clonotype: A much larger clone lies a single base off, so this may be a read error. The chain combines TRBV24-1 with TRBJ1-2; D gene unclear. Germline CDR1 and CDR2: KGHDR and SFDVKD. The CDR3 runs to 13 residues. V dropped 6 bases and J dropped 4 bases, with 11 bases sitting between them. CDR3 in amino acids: CATSSYGCYGYTF. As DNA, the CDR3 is TGTGCCACCAGTTCGTACGGCTGCTATGGCTACACCTTC.

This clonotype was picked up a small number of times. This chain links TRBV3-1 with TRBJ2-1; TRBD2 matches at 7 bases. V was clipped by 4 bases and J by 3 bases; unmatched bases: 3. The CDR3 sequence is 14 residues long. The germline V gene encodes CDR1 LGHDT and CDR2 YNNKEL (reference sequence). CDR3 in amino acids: CASSPSGDYNEQFF. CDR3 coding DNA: TGTGCCAGCAGCCCAAGCGGGGACTACAATGAGCAGTTCTTC.

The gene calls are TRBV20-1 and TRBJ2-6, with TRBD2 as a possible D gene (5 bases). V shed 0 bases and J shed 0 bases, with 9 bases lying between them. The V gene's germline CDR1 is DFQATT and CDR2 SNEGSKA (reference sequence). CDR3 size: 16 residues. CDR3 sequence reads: CSARDGGSSGANVLTF. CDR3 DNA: TGCAGTGCTAGAGATGGAGGAAGCTCTGGGGCCAACGTCCTGACTTTC.

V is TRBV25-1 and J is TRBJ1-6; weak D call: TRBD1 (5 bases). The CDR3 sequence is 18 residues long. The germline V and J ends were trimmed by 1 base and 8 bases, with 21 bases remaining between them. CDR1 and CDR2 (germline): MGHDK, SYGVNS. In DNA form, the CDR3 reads TGTGCCAGCAGTGAATGGGTGCTGGGGGACCCCTGGGATTCACCCCTCCACTTT. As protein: CASSEWVLGDPWDSPLHF. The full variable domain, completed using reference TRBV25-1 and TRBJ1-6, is EADIYQTPRYLVIGTGKKITLECSQTMGHDKMYWYQQDPGMELHLIHYSYGVNSTEKGDLSSESTVSRIRTEHFPLTLESARPSHTSQYLCASSEWVLGDPWDSPLHFGNGTRLTVT.

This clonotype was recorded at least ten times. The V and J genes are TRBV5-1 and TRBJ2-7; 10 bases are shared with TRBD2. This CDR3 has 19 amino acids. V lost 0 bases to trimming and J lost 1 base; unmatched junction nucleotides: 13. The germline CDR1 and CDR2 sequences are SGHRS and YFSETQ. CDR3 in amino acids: CASSLDGRGAGGISYEQYF. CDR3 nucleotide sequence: TGCGCCAGCAGCTTGGATGGTCGCGGAGCGGGAGGGATTTCCTACGAGCAGTACTTC.

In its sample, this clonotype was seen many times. The CDR3 DNA reads TGTGCCAGCAGTTTCTCGGGCCCCACTATTCAGTACTTC. Its translation is CASSFSGPTIQYF. The J gene is TRBJ2-4, the V gene TRBV28; D gene uncertain. The CDR3 sequence is 13 residues long. V lost 3 bases and J lost 10, with 13 bases in between. The germline V gene encodes CDR1 MDHEN and CDR2 SYDVKM.

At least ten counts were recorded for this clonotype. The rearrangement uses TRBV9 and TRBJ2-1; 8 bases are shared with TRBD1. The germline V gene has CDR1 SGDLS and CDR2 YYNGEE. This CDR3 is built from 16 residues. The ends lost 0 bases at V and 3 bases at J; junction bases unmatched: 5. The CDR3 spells CASSVEGQVSYNEQFF. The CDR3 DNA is TGTGCCAGCAGCGTAGAGGGACAGGTGAGCTACAATGAGCAGTTCTTC.

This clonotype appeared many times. The CDR3, as DNA: TGTGCCAGCAGCCAGGTTAGCGGGAGCAGCACAGATACGCAGTATTTT. Translation gives CASSQVSGSSTDTQYF. The V and J genes are TRBV3-1 and TRBJ2-3, with 9 bases aligning to TRBD2. Trimming cost V 3 bases and J 0 bases; bases outside gene matches: 4. Germline CDR1 and CDR2: LGHDT and YNNKEL (reference sequence). CDR3 size: 16 residues.

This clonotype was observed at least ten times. In DNA form, the CDR3 reads TGTGCCATCAGTGGGGCACAGAACGATGAGCAGTTCTTC. It encodes CAISGAQNDEQFF. This chain uses TRBV10-3 with TRBJ2-1; D unresolved. CDR3 length equals 13 residues. CDR1 is ENHRY, CDR2 SYGVKD, per germline. Deletions cut 4 bases from V and 8 bases from J, with 12 bases between.

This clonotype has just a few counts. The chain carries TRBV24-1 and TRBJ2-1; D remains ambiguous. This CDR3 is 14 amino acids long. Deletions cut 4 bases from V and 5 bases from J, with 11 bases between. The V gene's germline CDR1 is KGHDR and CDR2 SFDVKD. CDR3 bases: TGTGCCACCAGTGAGGCACGGGTGGACAATGAGCAGTTCTTC. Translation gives CATSEARVDNEQFF.

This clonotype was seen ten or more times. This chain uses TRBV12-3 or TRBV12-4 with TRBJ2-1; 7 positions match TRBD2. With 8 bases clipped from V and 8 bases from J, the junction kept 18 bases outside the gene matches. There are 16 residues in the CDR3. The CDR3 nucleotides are TGTGCCAGCGGCCGGGGGGTGGCGGGAGTTTCGGATGAGCAGTTCTTC. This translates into CASGRGVAGVSDEQFF.

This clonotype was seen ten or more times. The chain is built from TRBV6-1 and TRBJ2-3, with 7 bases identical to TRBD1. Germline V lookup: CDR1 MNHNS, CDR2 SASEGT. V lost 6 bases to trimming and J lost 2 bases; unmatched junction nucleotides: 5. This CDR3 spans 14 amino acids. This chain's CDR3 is CASSRDRLTDTQYF. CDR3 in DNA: TGTGCCAGCAGCCGGGACAGACTCACAGATACGCAGTATTTT.

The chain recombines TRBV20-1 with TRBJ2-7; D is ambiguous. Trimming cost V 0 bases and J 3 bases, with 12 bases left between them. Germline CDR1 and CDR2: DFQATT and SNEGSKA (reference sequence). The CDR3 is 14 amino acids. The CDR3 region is CSARDARFVYEQYF. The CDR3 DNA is TGCAGTGCTAGAGATGCCCGTTTCGTCTACGAGCAGTACTTC.

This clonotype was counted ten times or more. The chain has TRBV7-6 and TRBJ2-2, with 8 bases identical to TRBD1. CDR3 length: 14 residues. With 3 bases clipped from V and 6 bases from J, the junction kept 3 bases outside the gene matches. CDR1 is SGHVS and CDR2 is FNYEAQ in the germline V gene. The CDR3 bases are TGTGCCAGCAGCTTGGGGACAGGCCCCGGGGAGCTGTTTTTT. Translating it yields CASSLGTGPGELFF.

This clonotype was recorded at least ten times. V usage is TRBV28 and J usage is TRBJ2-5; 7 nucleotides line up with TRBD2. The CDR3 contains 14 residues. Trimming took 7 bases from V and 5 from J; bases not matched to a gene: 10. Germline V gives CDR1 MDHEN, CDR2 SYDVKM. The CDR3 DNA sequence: TGTGCCAGCAAAGTGGGAGGGCCTCGGGAGACCCAGTACTTC. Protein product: CASKVGGPRETQYF.

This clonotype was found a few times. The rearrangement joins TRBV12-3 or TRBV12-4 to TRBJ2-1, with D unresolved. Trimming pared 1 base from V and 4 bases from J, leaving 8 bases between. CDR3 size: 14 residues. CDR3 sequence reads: CASSLVGPYNEQFF. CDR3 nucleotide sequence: TGTGCCAGCAGTTTAGTAGGACCTTACAATGAGCAGTTCTTC.

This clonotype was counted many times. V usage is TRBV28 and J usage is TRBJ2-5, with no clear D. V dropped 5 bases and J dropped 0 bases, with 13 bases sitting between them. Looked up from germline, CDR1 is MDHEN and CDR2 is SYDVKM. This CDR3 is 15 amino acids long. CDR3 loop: CASSPIRADQETQYF. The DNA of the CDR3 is TGTGCCAGCAGTCCCATTAGGGCAGACCAAGAGACCCAGTACTTC.

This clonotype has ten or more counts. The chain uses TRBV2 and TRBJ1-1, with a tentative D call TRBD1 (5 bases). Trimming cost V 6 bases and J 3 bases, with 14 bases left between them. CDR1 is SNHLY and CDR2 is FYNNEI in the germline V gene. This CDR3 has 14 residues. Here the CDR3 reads CASSDTTRDTEAFF. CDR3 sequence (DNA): TGTGCCAGCAGCGATACAACCAGGGACACTGAAGCTTTCTTT.

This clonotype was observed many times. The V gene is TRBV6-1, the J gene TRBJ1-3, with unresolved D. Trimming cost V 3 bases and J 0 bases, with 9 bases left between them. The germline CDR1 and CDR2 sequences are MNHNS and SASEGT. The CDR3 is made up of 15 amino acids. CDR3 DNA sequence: TGTGCCAGCAGTGACGACCTGTACTCTGGAAACACCATATATTTT. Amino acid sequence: CASSDDLYSGNTIYF.

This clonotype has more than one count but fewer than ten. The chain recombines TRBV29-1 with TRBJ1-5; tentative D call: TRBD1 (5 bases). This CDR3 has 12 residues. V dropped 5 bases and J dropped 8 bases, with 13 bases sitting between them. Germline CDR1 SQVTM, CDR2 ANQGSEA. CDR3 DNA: TGCAGCGTTACACCAGGGTCGGAGCCCCAGCATTTT. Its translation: CSVTPGSEPQHF.

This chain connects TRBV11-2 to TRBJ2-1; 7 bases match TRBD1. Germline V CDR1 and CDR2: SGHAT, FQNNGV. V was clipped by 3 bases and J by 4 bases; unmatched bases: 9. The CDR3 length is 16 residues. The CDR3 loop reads CASSLGDGTAYNEQFF. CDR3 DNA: TGTGCCAGCAGCTTGGGAGACGGGACAGCTTACAATGAGCAGTTCTTC.